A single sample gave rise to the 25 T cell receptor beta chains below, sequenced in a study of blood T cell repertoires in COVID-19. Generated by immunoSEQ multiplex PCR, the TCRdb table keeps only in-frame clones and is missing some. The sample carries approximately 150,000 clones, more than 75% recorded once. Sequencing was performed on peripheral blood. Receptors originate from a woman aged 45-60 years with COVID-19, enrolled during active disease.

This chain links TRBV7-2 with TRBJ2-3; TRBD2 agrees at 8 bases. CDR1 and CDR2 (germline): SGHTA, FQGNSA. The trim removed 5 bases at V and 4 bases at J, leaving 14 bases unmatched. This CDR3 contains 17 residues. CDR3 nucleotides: TGTGCCAGCAGCCGCCTCGGACTAGCCTCGAGGGCAGATACGCAGTATTTT. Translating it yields CASSRLGLASRADTQYF.

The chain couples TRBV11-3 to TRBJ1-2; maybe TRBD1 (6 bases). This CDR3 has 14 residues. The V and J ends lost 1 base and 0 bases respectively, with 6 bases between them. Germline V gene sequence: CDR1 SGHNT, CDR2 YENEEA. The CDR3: CASSLGQANYGYTF. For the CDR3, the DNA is TGTGCCAGCAGCTTAGGACAGGCTAACTATGGCTACACCTTC.

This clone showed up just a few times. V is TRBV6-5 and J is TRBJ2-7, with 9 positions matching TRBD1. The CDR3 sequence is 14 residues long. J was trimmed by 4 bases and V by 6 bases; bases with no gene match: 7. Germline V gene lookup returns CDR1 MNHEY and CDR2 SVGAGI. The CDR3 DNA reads TGTGCCAGCAGGAGGGAACAGGGGGCTTACGAGCAGTACTTC. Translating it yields CASRREQGAYEQYF.

The CDR3: CASSYGHGETQYF. The CDR3 coding sequence is TGTGCCAGCAGCTACGGACACGGAGAGACCCAGTACTTC. The chain joins TRBV5-6 to TRBJ2-5; tentatively, D is TRBD1 (5 bases). CDR1 and CDR2 from the germline V gene are SGHDT and YYEEEE. V lost 3 bases to trimming and J lost 4 bases, with 10 bases between them. CDR3 size: 13 residues.

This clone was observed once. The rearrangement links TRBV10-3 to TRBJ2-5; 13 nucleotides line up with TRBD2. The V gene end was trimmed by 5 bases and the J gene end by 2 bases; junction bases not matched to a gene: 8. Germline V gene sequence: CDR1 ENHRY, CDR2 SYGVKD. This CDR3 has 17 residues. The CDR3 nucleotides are TGTGCCATCAGTAAACCAACTAGCGGGGGGGGTCAAGAGACCCAGTACTTC. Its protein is CAISKPTSGGGQETQYF.

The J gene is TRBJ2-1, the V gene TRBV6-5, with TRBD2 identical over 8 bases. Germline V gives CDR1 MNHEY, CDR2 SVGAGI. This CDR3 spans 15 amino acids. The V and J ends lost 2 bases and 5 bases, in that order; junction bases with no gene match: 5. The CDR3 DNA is TGTGCCAGCAGTTACGTCGGGGGGGCCCACAATGAGCAGTTCTTC. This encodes CASSYVGGAHNEQFF.

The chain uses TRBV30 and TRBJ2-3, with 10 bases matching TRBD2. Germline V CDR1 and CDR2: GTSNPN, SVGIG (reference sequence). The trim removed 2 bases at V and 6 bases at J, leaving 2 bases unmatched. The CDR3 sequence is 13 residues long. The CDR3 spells CAWSSGGGDTQYF. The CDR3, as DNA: TGTGCCTGGAGTAGCGGGGGGGGCGATACGCAGTATTTT.

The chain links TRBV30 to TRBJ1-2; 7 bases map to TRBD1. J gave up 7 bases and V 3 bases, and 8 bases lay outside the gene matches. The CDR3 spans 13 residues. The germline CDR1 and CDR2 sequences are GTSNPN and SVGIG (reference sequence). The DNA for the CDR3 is TGTGCCTGGAGCCCCAACAGGGGAATTGGCTACACCTTC. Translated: CAWSPNRGIGYTF.

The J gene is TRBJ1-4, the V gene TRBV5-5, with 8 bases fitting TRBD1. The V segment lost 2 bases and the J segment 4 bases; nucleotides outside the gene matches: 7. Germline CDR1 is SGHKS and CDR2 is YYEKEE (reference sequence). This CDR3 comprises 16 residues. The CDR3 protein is CASSFAGGLGNEKLFF. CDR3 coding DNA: TGTGCCAGCAGCTTCGCAGGGGGCCTGGGTAATGAAAAACTGTTTTTT.

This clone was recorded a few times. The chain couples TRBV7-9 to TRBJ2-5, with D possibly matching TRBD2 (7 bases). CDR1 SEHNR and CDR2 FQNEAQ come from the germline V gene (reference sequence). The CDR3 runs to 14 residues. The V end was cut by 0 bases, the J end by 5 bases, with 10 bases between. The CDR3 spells CASSLAGGPETQYF. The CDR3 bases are TGTGCCAGCAGCTTAGCGGGGGGGCCGGAGACCCAGTACTTC. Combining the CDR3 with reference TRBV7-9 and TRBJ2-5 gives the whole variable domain DTGVSQNPRHKITKRGQNVTFRCDPISEHNRLYWYRQTLGQGPEFLTYFQNEAQLEKSRLLSDRFSAERPKGSFSTLEIQRTEQGDSAMYLCASSLAGGPETQYFGPGTRLLVL.

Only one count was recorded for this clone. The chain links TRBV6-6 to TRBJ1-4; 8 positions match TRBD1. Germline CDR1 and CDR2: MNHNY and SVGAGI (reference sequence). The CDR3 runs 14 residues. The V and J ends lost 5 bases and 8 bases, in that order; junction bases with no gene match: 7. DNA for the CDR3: TGTGCCAGCAGTCTTGACAGGGGACGCGAAAAACTGTTTTTT. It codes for CASSLDRGREKLFF.

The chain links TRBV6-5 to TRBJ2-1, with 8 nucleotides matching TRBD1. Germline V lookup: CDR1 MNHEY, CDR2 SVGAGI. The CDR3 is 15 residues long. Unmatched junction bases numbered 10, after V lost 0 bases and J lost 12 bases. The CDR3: CASSYSGAGGRGQFF. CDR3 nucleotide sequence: TGTGCCAGCAGTTACTCGGGGGCAGGGGGCCGGGGGCAGTTCTTC.

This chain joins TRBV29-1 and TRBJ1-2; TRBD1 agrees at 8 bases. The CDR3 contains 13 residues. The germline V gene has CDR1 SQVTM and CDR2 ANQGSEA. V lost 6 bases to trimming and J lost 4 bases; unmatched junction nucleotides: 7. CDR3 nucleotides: TGCAGCGTCCTGAGGGACAGGAGCTATGGCTACACCTTC. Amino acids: CSVLRDRSYGYTF.

The CDR3 reads CASGRTGPDTQYF. For the CDR3, the DNA is TGCGCCAGCGGCCGGACAGGTCCAGATACGCAGTATTTT. The V call is TRBV5-1, the J call TRBJ2-3; 7 nucleotides match TRBD1. The V gene end was trimmed by 7 bases and the J gene end by 4 bases; junction bases not matched to a gene: 6. The CDR3 has 13 amino acids. Germline CDR1 and CDR2: SGHRS and YFSETQ.

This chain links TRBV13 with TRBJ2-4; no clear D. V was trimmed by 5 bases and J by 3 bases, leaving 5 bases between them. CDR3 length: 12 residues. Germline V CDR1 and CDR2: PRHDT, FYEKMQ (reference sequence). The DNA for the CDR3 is TGTGCCAGCAGCCAGAACAAAAACATTCAGTACTTC. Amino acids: CASSQNKNIQYF.

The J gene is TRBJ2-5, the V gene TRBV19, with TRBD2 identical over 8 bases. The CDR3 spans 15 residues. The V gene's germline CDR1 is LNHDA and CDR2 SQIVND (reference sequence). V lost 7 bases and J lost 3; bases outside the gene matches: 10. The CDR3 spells CASTETSVSKETQYF. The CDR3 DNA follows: TGTGCCAGTACAGAGACTAGCGTGAGTAAAGAGACCCAGTACTTC. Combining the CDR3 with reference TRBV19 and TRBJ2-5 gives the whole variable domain DGGITQSPKYLFRKEGQNVTLSCEQNLNHDAMYWYRQDPGQGLRLIYYSQIVNDFQKGDIAEGYSVSREKKESFPLTVTSAQKNPTAFYLCASTETSVSKETQYFGPGTRLLVL.

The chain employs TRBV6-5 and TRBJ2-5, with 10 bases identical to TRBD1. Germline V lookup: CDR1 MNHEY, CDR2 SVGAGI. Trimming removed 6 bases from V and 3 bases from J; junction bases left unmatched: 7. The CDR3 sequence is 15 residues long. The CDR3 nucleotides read TGTGCCAGCAGCGCCGGGACAGGGGTGGAAGAGACCCAGTACTTC. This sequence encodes CASSAGTGVEETQYF.

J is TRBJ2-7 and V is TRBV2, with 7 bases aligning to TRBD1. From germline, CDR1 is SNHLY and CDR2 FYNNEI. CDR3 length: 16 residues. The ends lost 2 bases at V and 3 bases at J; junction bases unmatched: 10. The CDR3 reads CASSEPRDRENYEQYF. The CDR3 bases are TGTGCCAGCAGTGAACCAAGAGACAGGGAAAACTACGAGCAGTACTTC.

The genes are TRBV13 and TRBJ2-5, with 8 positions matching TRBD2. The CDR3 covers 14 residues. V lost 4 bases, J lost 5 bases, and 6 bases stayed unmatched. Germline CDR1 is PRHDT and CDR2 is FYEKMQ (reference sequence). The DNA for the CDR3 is TGTGCCAGCAGCTACCCGGGGGGGCTTGAGACCCAGTACTTC. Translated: CASSYPGGLETQYF.

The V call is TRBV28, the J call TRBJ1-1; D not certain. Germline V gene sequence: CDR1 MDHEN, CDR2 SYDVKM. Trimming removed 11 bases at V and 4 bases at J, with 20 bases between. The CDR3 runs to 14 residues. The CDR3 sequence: CAARGDPVFTEAFF. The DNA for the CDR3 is TGTGCCGCTCGGGGAGATCCAGTATTCACTGAAGCTTTCTTT.

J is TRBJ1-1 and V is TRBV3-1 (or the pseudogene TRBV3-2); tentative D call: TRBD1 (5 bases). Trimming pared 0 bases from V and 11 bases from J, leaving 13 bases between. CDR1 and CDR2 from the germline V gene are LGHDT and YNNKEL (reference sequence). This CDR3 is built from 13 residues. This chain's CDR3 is CASSQEDSGRAFF. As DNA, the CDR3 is TGTGCCAGCAGCCAAGAGGATTCAGGGAGGGCTTTCTTT.

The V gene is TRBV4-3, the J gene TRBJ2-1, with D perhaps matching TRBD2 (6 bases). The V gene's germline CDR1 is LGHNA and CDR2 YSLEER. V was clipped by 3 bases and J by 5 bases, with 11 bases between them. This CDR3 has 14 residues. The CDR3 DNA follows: TGCGCCAGCAGCCACGGGGACTTAAACAATGAGCAGTTCTTC. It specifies CASSHGDLNNEQFF.

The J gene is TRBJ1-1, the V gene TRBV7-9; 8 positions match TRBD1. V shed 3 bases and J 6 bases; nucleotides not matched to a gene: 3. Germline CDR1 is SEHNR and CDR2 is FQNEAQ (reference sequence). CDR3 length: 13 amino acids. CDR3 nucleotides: TGTGCCAGCAGCTTCCAGGGGGCCTCTGAAGCTTTCTTT. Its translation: CASSFQGASEAFF.

CDR3 bases: TGTGCCAGCAGTTTAACTAGCGAGATCGTCGGGGAGCTGTTTTTT. Protein product: CASSLTSEIVGELFF. The chain carries TRBV27 and TRBJ2-2; 7 bases are shared with TRBD2. Germline CDR1 MNHEY, CDR2 SMNVEV (reference sequence). CDR3 size: 15 residues. Trimming cost V 2 bases and J 7 bases; bases outside gene matches: 7.

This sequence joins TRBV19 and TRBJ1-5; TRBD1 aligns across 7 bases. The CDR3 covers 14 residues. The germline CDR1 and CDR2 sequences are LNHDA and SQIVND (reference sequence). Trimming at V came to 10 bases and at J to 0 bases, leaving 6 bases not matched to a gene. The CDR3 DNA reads TGTGCCACCGGGGACAGCGATAGCAATCAGCCCCAGCATTTT. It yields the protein CATGDSDSNQPQHF.